The 12 T cell receptor beta chains in this list originate from one sample, sequenced in a study of T cell responses to AZD1222 COVID-19 vaccine. Repertoires were generated with immunoSEQ multiplex PCR, while TCRdb's copy carries only in-frame clones and drops some. This table has some 180,000 clones, about 93% appearing once. This material consisted of peripheral blood, taken 28 days after the second dose of the MenACWY control vaccine. All receptors derive from an adult who received the MenACWY meningococcal vaccine as a control.

The chain combines TRBV6-5 with TRBJ1-2, with unresolved D. CDR1 MNHEY and CDR2 SVGAGI come from the germline V gene. The CDR3 runs 14 residues. The germline V and J ends were trimmed by 6 bases and 3 bases, with 14 bases remaining between them. The CDR3 region has the DNA TGTGCCAGCAGCGTCAGCAACAGCTACTATGGCTACACCTTC. It codes for CASSVSNSYYGYTF.

The rearrangement joins TRBV5-4 to TRBJ2-7; TRBD2 matches 14 bases. The trim removed 4 bases at V and 4 bases at J, leaving 10 bases unmatched. The CDR3 runs 17 residues. The germline CDR1 and CDR2 sequences are SGHNT and YYREEE (reference sequence). CDR3 DNA: TGTGCCAGCAGCGGACTAGCGGGGGGCCAGGTGTCTTACGAGCAGTACTTC. The encoded protein is CASSGLAGGQVSYEQYF.

Worth noting for this clone: A junction boundary mismatches the germline segment, possibly from a read error. The chain carries TRBV7-7 and TRBJ1-5; no definite D call. This CDR3 spans 13 amino acids. Germline V gene sequence: CDR1 SSHAT, CDR2 FNYEAQ (reference sequence). CDR3 DNA sequence: TGTGCTAGCAGTACGGGTGTAAATCAGCCCCAGCATTTT. Protein product: CASSTGVNQPQHF. The full variable domain, completed using reference TRBV7-7 and TRBJ1-5, is GAGVSQSPRYKVTKRGQDVTLRCDPISSHATLYWYQQALGQGPEFLTYFNYEAQPDKSGLPSDRFSAERPEGSISTLTIQRTEQRDSAMYRCASSTGVNQPQHFGDGTRLSIL.

V usage is TRBV12-3 or TRBV12-4 and J usage is TRBJ1-2; TRBD1 might be the D (5 bases). V shed 6 bases and J shed 8 bases, with 16 bases lying between them. The CDR3 sequence is 13 residues long. The DNA of the CDR3 is TGTGCCAGCAGCCTAAGGGACCTACGGGGCTACACCTTC. Its translation is CASSLRDLRGYTF.

The chain carries TRBV27 and TRBJ1-1; TRBD1 is a possible D gene (6 bases). The CDR3 is 16 residues long. Germline CDR1 reads MNHEY; CDR2 reads SMNVEV (reference sequence). V was cut by 6 bases and J by 0 bases, with 17 bases left in between. The CDR3 nucleotides read TGTGCCAGCAGGCCGTACAGGGCCTCAATGAACACTGAAGCTTTCTTT. Its protein product is CASRPYRASMNTEAFF.

This clone was observed once. This chain connects TRBV4-2 to TRBJ2-1, with 9 bases aligning to TRBD2. The V gene's germline CDR1 is LGHNA and CDR2 YNFKEQ. CDR3 size: 17 residues. After removal of 1 base from V and 4 bases from J, the junction contained 8 bases not matched to a gene. CDR3 region: CASSQVIASGVYNEQFF. The CDR3 DNA reads TGTGCCAGCAGCCAAGTAATCGCTAGCGGGGTATACAATGAGCAGTTCTTC.

The chain has TRBV18 and TRBJ1-5; D is unresolved. The CDR3 sequence is 13 residues long. Germline lookup yields CDR1 KGHSH and CDR2 LQKENI. V was pared by 6 bases and J by 5 bases, with 11 bases between. CDR3 nucleotides: TGTGCCAGCTCGTCACAGAGGGATCAGCCCCAGCATTTT. Its protein product is CASSSQRDQPQHF.

This chain joins TRBV6-6 and TRBJ1-6; 7 bases are shared with TRBD1. The CDR3 loop spans 13 amino acids. The V segment lost 5 bases and the J segment 9 bases; nucleotides outside the gene matches: 4. Looked up from germline, CDR1 is MNHNY and CDR2 is SVGAGI (reference sequence). Written as DNA, the CDR3 is TGTGCCAGCAGTACAGGGGATGGTTCACCCCTCCACTTT. Its protein product is CASSTGDGSPLHF.

The chain combines TRBV20-1 with TRBJ1-1; D is uncertain. Between the trimmed V and J ends, which lost 0 bases and 6 bases, there was a span of 5 bases. The CDR3 loop spans 11 amino acids. Germline values: CDR1 DFQATT, CDR2 SNEGSKA (reference sequence). In nucleotides, the CDR3 is TGCAGTGCTAGAGAGGGCCCTGAAGCTTTCTTT. Its protein is CSAREGPEAFF.

This clone was counted a few times. The chain couples TRBV5-8 to TRBJ1-5; D is perhaps TRBD1 (6 bases). Germline-derived CDR1 and CDR2 are SGHTS and YDEGEE. This CDR3 has 14 amino acids. Trimming cost V 0 bases and J 11 bases, with 15 bases left between them. The CDR3, as DNA: TGTGCCAGCAGCTTGGGCGGGGGGCCTTCGACCCAGCATTTT. This gives the protein CASSLGGGPSTQHF.

The rearrangement links TRBV30 to TRBJ1-6, with D perhaps TRBD1 (5 bases). The CDR3 consists of 18 residues. Germline V CDR1 and CDR2: GTSNPN, SVGIG (reference sequence). V lost 0 bases to trimming and J lost 1 base, with 16 bases between them. The chain's CDR3 is CAWSVRGFPTSYNSPLHF. CDR3 sequence (DNA): TGTGCCTGGAGTGTACGGGGGTTTCCAACGTCCTATAATTCACCCCTCCACTTT.

Points on this clone: Distinct nucleotide sequences in the sample also encode this CDR3. The chain uses TRBV20-1 and TRBJ1-1; perhaps TRBD1 as D (5 bases). V lost 3 bases to trimming and J lost 3 bases, with 5 bases between them. Germline CDR1 reads DFQATT; CDR2 reads SNEGSKA (reference sequence). This CDR3 contains 11 residues. CDR3: CSARGDTEAFF. In DNA, the CDR3 is TGCAGTGCTAGGGGGGACACTGAAGCTTTCTTT.